The clone carrying this T cell receptor beta chain occurred many times. Its antigen is currently unknown. Not a single patient had been given any form of treatment at any point before undergoing thyroid surgery. The sample belongs to a study of metastatic and nonmetastatic thyroid tumors. As for the study in general: Repertoires from malignant and benign thyroid patients were compared across blood and tumor or nodule tissue.

TCRdb re-called the PCR reads through MiXCR. In the table there are roughly 72,000 clones, more than 15% of which are singletons. Study-level results: Across blood and tumor, TCR beta diversity in malignant thyroid tumors was reportedly significantly higher than in benign nodules.

What was sequenced was blood. This clonotype originated in a female donor with papillary thyroid cancer or a benign thyroid nodule (not recorded which). Some clones in this sample may be carry-over from other donors' samples.

Written as DNA, the CDR3 is TGTGCCAGTAGTATTTCGGGGGTGCAGCCCCAGCATTTT. As protein: CASSISGVQPQHF. V gene TRBV19 combines with J gene TRBJ1-5; tentative D call: TRBD1 (5 bases). CDR1 is LNHDA, CDR2 SQIVND, per germline (reference sequence). The CDR3 loop spans 13 amino acids. V lost 3 bases and J lost 7, with 10 bases in between.